A selection of T cell receptor beta chains follows, all from one sample in a study of blood T cell repertoires in COVID-19. Using immunoSEQ multiplex PCR, the repertoire was profiled, and TCRdb retains in-frame clones only, with some absent. The sample includes roughly 30,000 clones, roughly nine tenths of them seen just once. Material: peripheral blood. All receptors derive from a human donor in a cohort sampled during active COVID-19. CDR3s include the opening cysteine and the closing phenylalanine or tryptophan. A D gene is named only where the DNA matches it firmly. Only some rows state a clone size, as once, few, many or a class for expanded clones.

clone_size: .
v_call: TRBV5-6
d_call: .
j_call: TRBJ1-3
cdr3_nt: TGTGCCAGCCAACCTACAGGAATCTCTGGAAACACCATATATTTT
cdr3_aa: CASQPTGISGNTIYF

clone_size: .
v_call: TRBV5-1
d_call: TRBD2
j_call: TRBJ2-1
cdr3_nt: TGCGCCAGCAGCCCGGCCGCGGGGGGGCCGGATGAGCAGTTCTTC
cdr3_aa: CASSPAAGGPDEQFF

clone_size: .
v_call: TRBV4-1
d_call: .
j_call: TRBJ2-2
cdr3_nt: TGCGCCAGCAGCCTCAACTTGGTGGTGAACACCGGGGAGCTGTTTTTT
cdr3_aa: CASSLNLVVNTGELFF

clone_size: few
v_call: TRBV5-1
d_call: .
j_call: TRBJ1-5
cdr3_nt: TGCGCCAGCAGCCCCGAGGGCCCAGACCAAGCCCAGCATTTT
cdr3_aa: CASSPEGPDQAQHF

clone_size: .
v_call: TRBV7-6
d_call: .
j_call: TRBJ2-5
cdr3_nt: TGTGCCAGCAGCCGACAGGACTGGGGAGAGACCCAGTACTTC
cdr3_aa: CASSRQDWGETQYF

clone_size: few
v_call: TRBV28
d_call: .
j_call: TRBJ2-5
cdr3_nt: TGTGCCAGCATGAGCGGGCAAGAGACCCAGTACTTC
cdr3_aa: CASMSGQETQYF

clone_size: .
v_call: TRBV6-1
d_call: .
j_call: TRBJ1-2
cdr3_nt: TGTGCCAGCAGTGACGTGGCAGGTCAAAGATCCGGCTACACCTTC
cdr3_aa: CASSDVAGQRSGYTF

clone_size: .
v_call: TRBV7-9
d_call: TRBD1
j_call: TRBJ1-1
cdr3_nt: TGTGCCAGCACCGACCAGGGACAGGTGAACACTGAAGCTTTCTTT
cdr3_aa: CASTDQGQVNTEAFF

clone_size: .
v_call: TRBV4-2
d_call: TRBD2
j_call: TRBJ2-3
cdr3_nt: TGTGCCAGCAGCTCACGGACTAGCGGGAGCACAGATACGCAGTATTTT
cdr3_aa: CASSSRTSGSTDTQYF

clone_size: .
v_call: TRBV19
d_call: .
j_call: TRBJ1-2
cdr3_nt: TGTGCCAGTAGTACCCCGGGAGCTCAGGGATCCTATGGCTACACCTTC
cdr3_aa: CASSTPGAQGSYGYTF

clone_size: .
v_call: TRBV7-2
d_call: .
j_call: TRBJ2-2
cdr3_nt: TGTGCCAGCAGCCCGGACTATCCCGGGGAGCTGTTTTTT
cdr3_aa: CASSPDYPGELFF

clone_size: .
v_call: TRBV11-1
d_call: .
j_call: TRBJ1-1
cdr3_nt: TGTGCCAGCAGCTTAAAGGAGTTGAACACTGAAGCTTTCTTT
cdr3_aa: CASSLKELNTEAFF

clone_size: .
v_call: TRBV6-5
d_call: TRBD1
j_call: TRBJ2-7
cdr3_nt: TGTGCCAGCAGCGAGCGGACAGGGCCCTACGAGCAGTACTTC
cdr3_aa: CASSERTGPYEQYF

clone_size: once
v_call: TRBV28
d_call: .
j_call: TRBJ1-2
cdr3_nt: TGTGCCAGCAGGACGACAGTACCTGGCTACACCTTC
cdr3_aa: CASRTTVPGYTF

clone_size: once
v_call: TRBV7-8
d_call: TRBD1
j_call: TRBJ2-7
cdr3_nt: TGTGCCAGCAGCCGTAAGGGACAGGGGAGCTCCTACGAGCAGTACTTC
cdr3_aa: CASSRKGQGSSYEQYF

clone_size: once
v_call: TRBV6-5
d_call: .
j_call: TRBJ1-2
cdr3_nt: TGTGCCAGCAGTACCGGGGGAGGGGGTGGCTACACCTTC
cdr3_aa: CASSTGGGGGYTF

clone_size: .
v_call: TRBV21-1
d_call: .
j_call: TRBJ2-1
cdr3_nt: TGTGCCAGCAGCAAAGGGGCCGGGAGCGGGAGGACAGATAATGAGCAGTTCTTC
cdr3_aa: CASSKGAGSGRTDNEQFF

clone_size: .
v_call: TRBV5-5
d_call: TRBD1
j_call: TRBJ1-1
cdr3_nt: TGTGCCAGCAGCCCTGATGTTAGAGGGGGCGGCACTGAAGCTTTCTTT
cdr3_aa: CASSPDVRGGGTEAFF

clone_size: .
v_call: TRBV19
d_call: .
j_call: TRBJ1-2
cdr3_nt: TGTGCCAGTAGTATGCCTAATCTCCGGGACTATGGCTACACCTTC
cdr3_aa: CASSMPNLRDYGYTF

clone_size: .
v_call: TRBV7-9
d_call: TRBD1
j_call: TRBJ1-2
cdr3_nt: TGTGCCAGCAGCTTATTCCCTACCGGGACAGGGCACTATGGCTACACCTTC
cdr3_aa: CASSLFPTGTGHYGYTF

clone_size: .
v_call: TRBV18
d_call: .
j_call: TRBJ1-2
cdr3_nt: TGTGCCAGCTCACCACCAGGGAGGGCTAACTATGGCTACACCTTC
cdr3_aa: CASSPPGRANYGYTF

clone_size: once
v_call: TRBV6-6
d_call: TRBD2
j_call: TRBJ2-5
cdr3_nt: TGTGCCAGCAGTTACCAGACTAGCGGGACTGGTGAGACCCAGTACTTC
cdr3_aa: CASSYQTSGTGETQYF

clone_size: .
v_call: TRBV7-8
d_call: TRBD1
j_call: TRBJ1-2
cdr3_nt: TGTGCCAGCAGCTACAGGGGGCAGGCCTATGGCTACACCTTC
cdr3_aa: CASSYRGQAYGYTF

clone_size: .
v_call: TRBV6-2/TRBV6-3
d_call: .
j_call: TRBJ1-2
cdr3_nt: TGTGCCAGCAGCCTAAGGGGAACTGGTGGCTACACCTTC
cdr3_aa: CASSLRGTGGYTF

clone_size: .
v_call: TRBV11-2
d_call: .
j_call: TRBJ2-1
cdr3_nt: TGTGCCAGCAGCCCACTAGATCCGGGGTACAATGAGCAGTTCTTC
cdr3_aa: CASSPLDPGYNEQFF

clone_size: .
v_call: TRBV10-3
d_call: .
j_call: TRBJ2-7
cdr3_nt: TGTGCCATCAGTGGAGGTACAATTTACGAGCAGTACTTC
cdr3_aa: CAISGGTIYEQYF

clone_size: .
v_call: TRBV10-1
d_call: .
j_call: TRBJ2-7
cdr3_nt: TGCGCCAGCAGTGGGGGAGTTGCCTACGAGCAGTACTTC
cdr3_aa: CASSGGVAYEQYF

clone_size: once
v_call: TRBV30
d_call: TRBD2
j_call: TRBJ2-3
cdr3_nt: TGTGCCTGGAACCCCCCGGGGCTAGCGGGGATCGTAACGCAGTATTTT
cdr3_aa: CAWNPPGLAGIVTQYF

clone_size: .
v_call: TRBV19
d_call: .
j_call: TRBJ1-1
cdr3_nt: TGTGCCAGTAGTACGTACAAGAACACTGAAGCTTTCTTT
cdr3_aa: CASSTYKNTEAFF

clone_size: .
v_call: TRBV6-2/TRBV6-3
d_call: TRBD2
j_call: TRBJ2-1
cdr3_nt: TGTGCCAGCAGCCGCTTTGAGACTAGCGGCTACAATGAGCAGTTCTTC
cdr3_aa: CASSRFETSGYNEQFF

clone_size: .
v_call: TRBV21-1
d_call: .
j_call: TRBJ1-5
cdr3_nt: TGTGCCAGCAGCAAAAGAGTTGTGGGAGAAAATCAGCCCCAGCATTTT
cdr3_aa: CASSKRVVGENQPQHF

clone_size: .
v_call: TRBV2
d_call: TRBD1
j_call: TRBJ1-2
cdr3_nt: TGTGCCAGCAGTGAACGGCGGAGGGGGCTCAAGGGGGTCGACTATGGCTACACCTTC
cdr3_aa: CASSERRRGLKGVDYGYTF

clone_size: .
v_call: TRBV6-6
d_call: TRBD1
j_call: TRBJ1-2
cdr3_nt: TGTGCCAGCAGTTTCTCGGGACAGGGTCAAAATGGCTACACCTTC
cdr3_aa: CASSFSGQGQNGYTF

clone_size: once
v_call: TRBV4-2
d_call: .
j_call: TRBJ2-7
cdr3_nt: TGTGCCAGCAGCCAAGGGGCCAGCTACGAGCAGTACTTC
cdr3_aa: CASSQGASYEQYF

clone_size: .
v_call: TRBV3-1/TRBV3-2
d_call: TRBD2
j_call: TRBJ2-7
cdr3_nt: TGTGCCAGCAGCCGACTAGCGGGGGACCGAAAGCAGTACTTC
cdr3_aa: CASSRLAGDRKQYF

clone_size: .
v_call: TRBV25-1
d_call: TRBD1
j_call: TRBJ2-3
cdr3_nt: TGTGCCAGCAGTGGGCGGACAGGGGGCTTCACAGATACGCAGTATTTT
cdr3_aa: CASSGRTGGFTDTQYF

clone_size: .
v_call: TRBV6-6
d_call: .
j_call: TRBJ1-2
cdr3_nt: TGTGCCAGCACCGCAACCCAGGGGCAGTATGGCTACACCTTC
cdr3_aa: CASTATQGQYGYTF

clone_size: .
v_call: TRBV30
d_call: TRBD1
j_call: TRBJ2-2
cdr3_nt: TGTGCCTTGGCTATAAGGACAGGGAACACCGGGGAGCTGTTTTTT
cdr3_aa: CALAIRTGNTGELFF

clone_size: .
v_call: TRBV2
d_call: .
j_call: TRBJ2-3
cdr3_nt: TGTGCCAGCAGAATAAGACAGACGGATACGCAGTATTTT
cdr3_aa: CASRIRQTDTQYF

clone_size: .
v_call: TRBV5-1
d_call: TRBD2
j_call: TRBJ2-3
cdr3_nt: TGCGCCAGCAGCTTAAGACTAGCGGGGCAGACTAGCACAGATACGCAGTATTTT
cdr3_aa: CASSLRLAGQTSTDTQYF

clone_size: .
v_call: TRBV6-5
d_call: .
j_call: TRBJ2-5
cdr3_nt: TGTGCCAGCAGGGAGGGCCGGGAGACCCAGTACTTC
cdr3_aa: CASREGRETQYF

clone_size: few
v_call: TRBV3-1/TRBV3-2
d_call: .
j_call: TRBJ1-2
cdr3_nt: TGTGCCAGCAGCCCTAGAACGGCACGAGTGGCTACTAACTATGGCTACACCTTC
cdr3_aa: CASSPRTARVATNYGYTF

clone_size: .
v_call: TRBV30
d_call: .
j_call: TRBJ2-3
cdr3_nt: TGTGCCTGGAGTCCGGGACAAGCTAGCACAGATACGCAGTATTTT
cdr3_aa: CAWSPGQASTDTQYF

clone_size: .
v_call: TRBV27
d_call: TRBD2
j_call: TRBJ2-2
cdr3_nt: TGTGCCAGCAGTCTTCCGGGACTAGTCGGCACCGGGGAGCTGTTTTTT
cdr3_aa: CASSLPGLVGTGELFF

clone_size: .
v_call: TRBV3-1/TRBV3-2
d_call: .
j_call: TRBJ1-3
cdr3_nt: TGTGCCAGCAGCCAAGAATGGGGGCCTAGGGGAAACACCATATATTTT
cdr3_aa: CASSQEWGPRGNTIYF

clone_size: .
v_call: TRBV20-1
d_call: TRBD2
j_call: TRBJ2-5
cdr3_nt: TGCAGTGCTAGTAGTCCCGGGAGGGAGACCCAGTACTTC
cdr3_aa: CSASSPGRETQYF

clone_size: .
v_call: TRBV12-5
d_call: .
j_call: TRBJ2-5
cdr3_nt: TGTGCTAGGGGTTGGGGGGGGGCCGGGGAGACCCAGTACTTC
cdr3_aa: CARGWGGAGETQYF

clone_size: .
v_call: TRBV18
d_call: .
j_call: TRBJ1-4
cdr3_nt: TGTGCCAGCTCCGACGAAGGGGCTGCAACTAATGAAAAACTGTTTTTT
cdr3_aa: CASSDEGAATNEKLFF

clone_size: .
v_call: TRBV18
d_call: TRBD2
j_call: TRBJ2-7
cdr3_nt: TGTGCCAGCTCAGGGACTAGCGGGTACTCCTACGAGCAGTACTTC
cdr3_aa: CASSGTSGYSYEQYF

clone_size: few
v_call: TRBV10-2
d_call: .
j_call: TRBJ2-2
cdr3_nt: TGCGCCAGCGGGGCAACGAACACCGGGGAGCTGTTTTTT
cdr3_aa: CASGATNTGELFF

clone_size: .
v_call: TRBV18
d_call: TRBD1
j_call: TRBJ1-5
cdr3_nt: TGTGCCAGCTCACCGGACAGGAATCAGCCCCAGCATTTT
cdr3_aa: CASSPDRNQPQHF

clone_size: .
v_call: TRBV5-4
d_call: TRBD1
j_call: TRBJ1-2
cdr3_nt: TGTGCCAGCAGCTCCCCCCTTGGGGGACAGAGCAACTATGGCTACACCTTC
cdr3_aa: CASSSPLGGQSNYGYTF

clone_size: once
v_call: TRBV19
d_call: .
j_call: TRBJ2-3
cdr3_nt: TGTGCCAGTAGCCCCAGCCGGCAGGGCACAGATACGCAGTATTTT
cdr3_aa: CASSPSRQGTDTQYF

clone_size: .
v_call: TRBV4-1
d_call: TRBD1
j_call: TRBJ2-1
cdr3_nt: TGCGCCAGCAGCCATACCGGGACAGGGTTGAATGAGCAGTTCTTC
cdr3_aa: CASSHTGTGLNEQFF

clone_size: few
v_call: TRBV29-1
d_call: TRBD1
j_call: TRBJ1-1
cdr3_nt: TGCAGCGTTGAAGACGGTTTAGAGGACAGGGAAGGCTTCTTT
cdr3_aa: CSVEDGLEDREGFF